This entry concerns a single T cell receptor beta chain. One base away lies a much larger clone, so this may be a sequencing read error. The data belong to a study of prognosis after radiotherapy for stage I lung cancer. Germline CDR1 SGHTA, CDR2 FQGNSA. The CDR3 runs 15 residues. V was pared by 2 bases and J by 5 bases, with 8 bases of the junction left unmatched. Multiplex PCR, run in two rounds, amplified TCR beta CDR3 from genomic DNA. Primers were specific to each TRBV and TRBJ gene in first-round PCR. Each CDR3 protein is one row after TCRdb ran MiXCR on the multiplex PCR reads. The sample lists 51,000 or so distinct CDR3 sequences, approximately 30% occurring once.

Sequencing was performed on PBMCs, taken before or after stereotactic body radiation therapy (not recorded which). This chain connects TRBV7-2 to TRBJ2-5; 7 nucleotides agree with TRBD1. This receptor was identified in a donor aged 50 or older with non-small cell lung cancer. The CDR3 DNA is TGTGCCAGCAGCTTACCCCTAAAGGGGGCGGAGACCCAGTACTTC. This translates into CASSLPLKGAETQYF.